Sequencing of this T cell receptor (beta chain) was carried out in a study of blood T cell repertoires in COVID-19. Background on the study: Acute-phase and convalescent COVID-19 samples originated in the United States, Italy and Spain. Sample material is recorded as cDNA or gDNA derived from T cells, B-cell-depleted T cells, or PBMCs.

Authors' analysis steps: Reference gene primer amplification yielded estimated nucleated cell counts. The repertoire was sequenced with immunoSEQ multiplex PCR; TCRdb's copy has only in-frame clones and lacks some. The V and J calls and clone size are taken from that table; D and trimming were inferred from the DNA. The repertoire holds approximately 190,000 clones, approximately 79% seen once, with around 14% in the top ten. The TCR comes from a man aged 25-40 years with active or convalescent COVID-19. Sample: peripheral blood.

In DNA form, the CDR3 reads TGCGCCAGCAGCTTGACCGGACAGGGGTCAAATTCACCCCTCCACTTT. Translation gives CASSLTGQGSNSPLHF. The chain uses TRBV5-1 and TRBJ1-6, with 9 bases that match TRBD1. J lost 7 bases, V lost 1 base, and 6 bases had no gene match. Germline loops: CDR1 SGHRS, CDR2 YFSETQ. This CDR3 has 16 amino acids.